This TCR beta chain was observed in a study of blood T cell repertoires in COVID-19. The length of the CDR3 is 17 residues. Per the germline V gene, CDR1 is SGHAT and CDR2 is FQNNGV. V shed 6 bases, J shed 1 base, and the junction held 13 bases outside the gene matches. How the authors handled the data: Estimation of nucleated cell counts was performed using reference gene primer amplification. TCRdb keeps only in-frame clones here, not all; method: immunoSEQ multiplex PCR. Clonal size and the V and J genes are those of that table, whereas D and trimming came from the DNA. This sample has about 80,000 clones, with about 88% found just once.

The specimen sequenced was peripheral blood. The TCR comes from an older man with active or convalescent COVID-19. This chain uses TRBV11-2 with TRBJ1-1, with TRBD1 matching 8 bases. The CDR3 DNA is TGTGCCAGCAGTAAGGCAGGGGGCGCGTTGGGGAACACTGAAGCTTTCTTT. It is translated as CASSKAGGALGNTEAFF.